Detailed here is one T cell receptor (beta chain). As yet, its antigen is unknown. The V gene's germline CDR1 is LNHDA and CDR2 SQIVND (reference sequence). Trimming shortened V by 3 bases and J by 0 bases, and 15 bases separated the two germline ends. The CDR3 extends over 17 amino acids. This sample is part of a study of T cell responses to AZD1222 COVID-19 vaccine. Assay: immunoSEQ multiplex PCR; the TCRdb copy retains only in-frame clones and omits some. The sample has 90,000 to 150,000 clones; 80% to 90% are singletons. General study findings and limits: It should be noted that donors were predominantly white British and more often female, and clonal diversity was possibly underestimated. Unmutated variant regions reportedly attract nearly half of all spike-specific TCRs. Repertoire sampling was restricted to post-peak T cell response timepoints. Breadth and depth of Spike-specific TCRs rose after two AZD1222 doses.

This TCR was recovered from an adult in good health. The chain links TRBV19 to TRBJ1-3; unclear D gene. The starting material was peripheral blood, obtained on day 0 of AZD1222 vaccination. Here the CDR3 DNA reads TGTGCCAGTAGTATCTCGGAGTGGCTTAGCTCTGGAAACACCATATATTTT. This translates into CASSISEWLSSGNTIYF.